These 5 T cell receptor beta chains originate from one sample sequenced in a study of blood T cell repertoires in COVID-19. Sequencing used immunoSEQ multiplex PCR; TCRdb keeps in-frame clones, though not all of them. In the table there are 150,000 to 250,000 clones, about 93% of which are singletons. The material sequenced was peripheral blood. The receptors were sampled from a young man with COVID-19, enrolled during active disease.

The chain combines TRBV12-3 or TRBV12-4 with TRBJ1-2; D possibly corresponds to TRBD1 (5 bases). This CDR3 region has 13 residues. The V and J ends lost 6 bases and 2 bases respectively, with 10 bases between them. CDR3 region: CASRENRNYGYTF. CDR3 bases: TGTGCCAGCAGGGAGAACAGGAACTATGGCTACACCTTC.

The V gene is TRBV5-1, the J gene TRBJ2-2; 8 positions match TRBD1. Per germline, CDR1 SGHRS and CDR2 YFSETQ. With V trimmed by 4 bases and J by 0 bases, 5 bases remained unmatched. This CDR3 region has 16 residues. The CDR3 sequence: CASSVTGGANTGELFF. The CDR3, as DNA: TGCGCCAGCAGCGTAACAGGGGGAGCGAACACCGGGGAGCTGTTTTTT.

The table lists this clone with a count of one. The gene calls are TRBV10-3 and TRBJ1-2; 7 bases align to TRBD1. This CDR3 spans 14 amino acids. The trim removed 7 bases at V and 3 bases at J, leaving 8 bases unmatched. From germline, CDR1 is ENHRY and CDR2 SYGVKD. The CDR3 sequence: CAITGVGTDYGYTF. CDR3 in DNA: TGTGCCATCACAGGCGTTGGGACAGACTATGGCTACACCTTC.

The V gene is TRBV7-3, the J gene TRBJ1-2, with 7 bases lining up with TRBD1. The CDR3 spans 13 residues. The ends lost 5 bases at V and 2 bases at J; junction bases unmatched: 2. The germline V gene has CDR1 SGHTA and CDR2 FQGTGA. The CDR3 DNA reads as TGTGCCAGCAGCCCGGACAGGAACTATGGCTACACCTTC. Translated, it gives CASSPDRNYGYTF.

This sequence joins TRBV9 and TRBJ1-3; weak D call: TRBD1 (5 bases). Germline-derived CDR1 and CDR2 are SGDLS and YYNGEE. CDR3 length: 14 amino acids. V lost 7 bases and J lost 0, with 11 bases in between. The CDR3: CASARQSSGNTIYF. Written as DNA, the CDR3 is TGTGCCAGCGCACGACAGAGCTCTGGAAACACCATATATTTT.